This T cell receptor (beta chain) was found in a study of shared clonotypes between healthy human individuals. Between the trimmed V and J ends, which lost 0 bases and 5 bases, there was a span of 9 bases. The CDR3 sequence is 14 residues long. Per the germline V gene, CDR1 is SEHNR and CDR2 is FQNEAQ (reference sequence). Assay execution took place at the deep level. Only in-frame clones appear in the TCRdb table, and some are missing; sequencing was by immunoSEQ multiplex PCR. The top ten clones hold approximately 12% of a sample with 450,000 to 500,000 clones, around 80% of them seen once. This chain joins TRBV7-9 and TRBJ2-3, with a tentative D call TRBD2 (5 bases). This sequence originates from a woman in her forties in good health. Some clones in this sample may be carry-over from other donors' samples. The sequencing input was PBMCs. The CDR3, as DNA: TGTGCCAGCAGCTTAGCGGGAGCTGTAGATACGCAGTATTTT. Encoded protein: CASSLAGAVDTQYF.